The rows below give T cell receptor beta chains drawn from one sample of a study of T cell repertoires in cytomegalovirus infection. Antigens for these TCRs are unknown. In TCRdb, the reads were re-called with MiXCR into one record per CDR3 protein. The sample holds 750,000 to 950,000 distinct CDR3 sequences, 25% to 35% seen once. The material sequenced was cultured CD8+ T cells from PBMCs, taken from culture after CMV antigen stimulation. These receptors were collected from a human donor in good health (CMV status not recorded). Some clones in this sample may be carry-over from other donors' samples. Both conserved end residues are part of each CDR3. Each record gives: D gene, J gene, V gene, clone size, CDR3 DNA, CDR3 protein. The D gene is left open where the match is weak. Rows give clone size only sometimes, using once, few, many, or a class for an expanded clone.

NA	TRBJ1-5	TRBV12-3/TRBV12-4	few	TGTGCCAGCAGCCCTGAGATTCAGCCCCAGCATTTT	CASSPEIQPQHF
TRBD1	TRBJ1-1	TRBV5-6	NA	TGTGCCAGCAGCGGGACAGGGTCTGGGACTGAAGCTTTCTTT	CASSGTGSGTEAFF
NA	TRBJ2-2	TRBV12-3/TRBV12-4	few	TGTGCCAGCAGTTCAGGGGGGGACACCGGGGAGCTGTTTTTT	CASSSGGDTGELFF
TRBD1	TRBJ1-5	TRBV6-2/TRBV6-3	NA	TGTGCCAGCAGTTACGACGCAGCAGGGGGCCACTATAGCAATCAGCCCCAGCATTTT	CASSYDAAGGHYSNQPQHF
NA	TRBJ1-3	TRBV7-8	many	TGTGCCAGCTGCCCGGGGAGAGTTTGTGGAAACACCATATATTTT	CASCPGRVCGNTIYF
TRBD1	TRBJ2-5	TRBV10-3	few	TGTGCCATCAGACAGGGGGCAGAGACCCAGTACTTC	CAIRQGAETQYF
NA	TRBJ2-3	TRBV19	NA	TGTGCCAGTAGTCGGACTCCCCCGGGGACCACAGATACGCAGTATTTT	CASSRTPPGTTDTQYF
NA	TRBJ2-1	TRBV5-1	NA	TGCGCCAGCAGCTTGGAAACAGATGACAATGAGCAGTTCTTC	CASSLETDDNEQFF
NA	TRBJ1-2	TRBV12-3/TRBV12-4	many	TGTGCCAGCAGTTTACGGCGCGATCCAAGCCATGGCTACACCTTC	CASSLRRDPSHGYTF
NA	TRBJ1-2	TRBV12-3/TRBV12-4	many	TGTGCCAGCAAGTCCCCCCCCCGGGGACCTCAGGAGAACTATGGCTACACCTTC	CASKSPPRGPQENYGYTF
NA	TRBJ1-2	TRBV11-1	NA	TGTGCCAGCAGCAACCAGGGGAGCGGCTACACCTTC	CASSNQGSGYTF
NA	TRBJ1-5	TRBV6-1	NA	TGTGCCAGCAGTGCGCTACGGGGTGGCAATCAGCCCCAGCATTTT	CASSALRGGNQPQHF
TRBD1	TRBJ2-1	TRBV6-1	many	TGTGCCAGCAGTCGCGGGACAGGGCGCAACAATGAGCAGTTCTTC	CASSRGTGRNNEQFF
NA	TRBJ2-4	TRBV12-3/TRBV12-4	NA	TGTGCCAGCAGTTACTTGGAGGGCCTAGCCAAAAACATTCAGTACTTC	CASSYLEGLAKNIQYF
TRBD2	TRBJ2-7	TRBV12-3/TRBV12-4	NA	TGTGCCAGTAGCTCTGGACTAGCGGAGAACTACGAGCAGTACTTC	CASSSGLAENYEQYF
NA	TRBJ1-4	TRBV6-6	few	TGTGCCAGCAGTTACTCGCCTTGGGGTGCAACTAATGAAAAACTGTTTTTT	CASSYSPWGATNEKLFF
NA	TRBJ2-2	TRBV7-6	few	TGTGCCAGCAGCTTAAGCCAGGGAGGTCACACCGGGGAGCTGTTTTTT	CASSLSQGGHTGELFF
NA	TRBJ1-2	TRBV7-8	NA	TGTGCCAGCAGTACAGGGTTTAACTATGGCTACACCTTC	CASSTGFNYGYTF
TRBD2	TRBJ2-5	TRBV4-1	few	TGCGCCAGCAGCCAAGTACGGGGGGTAGGAGAGACCCAGTACTTC	CASSQVRGVGETQYF
NA	TRBJ2-6	TRBV6-1	NA	TGTGCCAGCCACGGGGCCAACGTCCTGACTTTC	CASHGANVLTF
TRBD2	TRBJ2-1	TRBV7-2	many	TGTGCCAGCAGCTTAGCACCGGGGGGGAATGAGCAGTTCTTC	CASSLAPGGNEQFF
NA	TRBJ1-1	TRBV7-6	NA	TGTGCCAGCAGCTTAAGGAGGGGACCTGAAGCTTTCTTT	CASSLRRGPEAFF
TRBD1	TRBJ1-2	TRBV6-6	NA	TGTGCCAGCAGTTACTCGTTGACAGGGGCCTCAGCTAACTATGGCTACACCTTC	CASSYSLTGASANYGYTF
TRBD2	TRBJ2-7	TRBV4-2	NA	TGTGCCAGCAGCCAAGCTAGCGGGGGGATATCCCCTGGGTACGAGCAGTACTTC	CASSQASGGISPGYEQYF
NA	TRBJ1-2	TRBV18	NA	TGTGCCAGCTCACCACCGGACTTCCCGTGGGCGAACTATGGCTACACCTTC	CASSPPDFPWANYGYTF
NA	TRBJ2-5	TRBV7-2	many	TGTGCCAGCAGCCCCCGGGGGCCCCCCCAAGAGACCCAGTACTTC	CASSPRGPPQETQYF
NA	TRBJ2-2	TRBV11-3	NA	TGTGCCAGCAGCTCAGGCACTATAGTCGGGGCCGGGGAGCTGTTTTTT	CASSSGTIVGAGELFF
NA	TRBJ2-7	TRBV6-6	NA	TGTGCCAGCAGTTCCGGACGGCCCTACGAGCAGTACTTC	CASSSGRPYEQYF
NA	TRBJ2-2	TRBV6-1	NA	TGTGCCAGCTCGGGGAGGACCGGGGAGCTGTTTTTT	CASSGRTGELFF
NA	TRBJ1-5	TRBV7-8	NA	TGTGCCAGCAGCTTAAGGTTATTGGGGGAAAATCAGCCCCAGCATTTT	CASSLRLLGENQPQHF
NA	TRBJ2-1	TRBV2	NA	TGTGCCAGCAGTGAATACCGGCGCAATGAGCAGTTCTTC	CASSEYRRNEQFF
TRBD2	TRBJ2-1	TRBV11-2	NA	TGTGCCAGCGGGACTAGCGACTACAATGAGCAGTTCTTC	CASGTSDYNEQFF
TRBD1	TRBJ2-2	TRBV20-1	NA	TGCAGTGTTACTGGGACAGGGGTTACCGGGGAGCTGTTTTTT	CSVTGTGVTGELFF
NA	TRBJ2-2	TRBV5-1	NA	TGCGCCAGCAGGACCGACCGGGATCCTACGATTTTCGGGGAGCTGTTTTTT	CASRTDRDPTIFGELFF
TRBD2	TRBJ2-5	TRBV12-3/TRBV12-4	NA	TGTGCCAGCAGTTCAAGTAGCGGGGGGGCCGAGGAGACCCAGTACTTC	CASSSSSGGAEETQYF
TRBD1	TRBJ1-2	TRBV12-3/TRBV12-4	NA	TGTGCCAGCAGATTACAGGGGGCGCATGGCTACACCTTC	CASRLQGAHGYTF
TRBD2	TRBJ2-5	TRBV28	many	TGTGCCAGCACGGGAGCGGGGTCTTTCAAAGAGACCCAGTACTTC	CASTGAGSFKETQYF
NA	TRBJ2-7	TRBV27	few	TGTGCCAGCAGTTTAGGGCAGGGGATCTACGAGCAGTACTTC	CASSLGQGIYEQYF
NA	TRBJ1-2	TRBV11-2	NA	TGTGCCAGCAGCTTAGAGGCGCGGTTTTGGGCCGGCTATGGCTACACCTTC	CASSLEARFWAGYGYTF
NA	TRBJ1-6	TRBV10-3	NA	TGTGCCATCAGTGAGTTAGGGGCCCGGGTTGATTCACCCCTCCACTTT	CAISELGARVDSPLHF
TRBD2	TRBJ2-1	TRBV6-5	many	TGTGCCAGCAGTTACAAACTAGCGGGGCAGTACAATGAGCAGTTCTTC	CASSYKLAGQYNEQFF
NA	TRBJ2-3	TRBV6-1	few	TGTGCCAGTACTTGGATGGGACACCCAAACACAGATACGCAGTATTTT	CASTWMGHPNTDTQYF
TRBD1	TRBJ2-7	TRBV7-6	many	TGTGCCAGCAGCCCCAACAGGGGAGCCCACGAGCAGTACTTC	CASSPNRGAHEQYF
TRBD1	TRBJ1-2	TRBV14	once	TGTGCCAGCAGCCCCGGGACAGGGGGTTTCGGGCAAGGCTATGGCTACACCTTC	CASSPGTGGFGQGYGYTF
NA	TRBJ2-3	TRBV7-6	NA	TGTGCCAGCAGCCCCCATTACACAGATACGCAGTATTTT	CASSPHYTDTQYF
TRBD1	TRBJ1-5	TRBV27	NA	TGTGCCAGCAGGCTGACAGGGGGCCCAAGCAATCAGCCCCAGCATTTT	CASRLTGGPSNQPQHF
TRBD1	TRBJ2-2	TRBV7-9	few	TGTGCCAGCAGCGGAAAGGACAGGGACATCGGGGAGCTGTTTTTT	CASSGKDRDIGELFF
NA	TRBJ2-7	TRBV7-6	many	TGTGCCAGCAGCTTTGACCCAGGGTTTTCCTACGAGCAGTACTTC	CASSFDPGFSYEQYF
NA	TRBJ2-5	TRBV12-3/TRBV12-4	few	TGTGCCAGCATGACAGACCAAGAGACCCAGTACTTC	CASMTDQETQYF
NA	TRBJ1-1	TRBV7-9	few	TGTGCCAGCAGCTCGAGTCGGGCGGAGAACACTGAAGCTTTCTTT	CASSSSRAENTEAFF
NA	TRBJ1-5	TRBV15	NA	TGTGCCACCAGCAGACCATCTCAGCCCCAGCATTTT	CATSRPSQPQHF
TRBD2	TRBJ2-5	TRBV7-3	NA	TGTGCCAGCAGCCCCTCCGGGACTAGCCTCCAAGAGACCCAGTACTTC	CASSPSGTSLQETQYF
TRBD2	TRBJ2-5	TRBV7-9	NA	TGTGCCAGCAGCGCGGGGACTAGCGGGGGGGCTTACCAAGTCGAGACCCAGTACTTC	CASSAGTSGGAYQVETQYF